These T cell receptor beta chains were read from a single sample in a study of cytomegalovirus exposure and HLA in healthy donors. The data were produced by immunoSEQ multiplex PCR, yet TCRdb's version contains in-frame clones alone and is incomplete. The sample's table shows about 160,000 clones. The sample consisted of PBMCs. Receptors were obtained from a woman between 50 and 59 years old in good health and CMV-seronegative. CDR3s include the opening cysteine and the closing phenylalanine or tryptophan. Fields, in order: D gene, J gene, V gene, CDR3 protein, CDR3 DNA. A D gene is named only where the DNA matches it firmly.

d_call: NA; j_call: TRBJ2-3; v_call: TRBV4-3; cdr3_aa: CASSQDSRGGGRLSPPDTQYF; cdr3_nt: TGCGCCAGCAGCCAAGATAGCCGGGGAGGTGGTCGTTTGAGCCCTCCAGATACGCAGTATTTT
d_call: TRBD1; j_call: TRBJ2-7; v_call: TRBV9; cdr3_aa: CASSRTGGYEQYF; cdr3_nt: TGTGCCAGCTCTAGGACAGGAGGATACGAGCAGTACTTC
d_call: TRBD1; j_call: TRBJ2-7; v_call: TRBV7-8; cdr3_aa: CASSLGGTGGYEQYF; cdr3_nt: TGTGCCAGCAGCTTAGGGGGGACAGGGGGCTACGAGCAGTACTTC
d_call: NA; j_call: TRBJ2-2; v_call: TRBV2; cdr3_aa: CASSSGPRGGELFF; cdr3_nt: TGTGCCAGCAGTTCCGGACCCAGGGGCGGGGAGCTGTTTTTT
d_call: NA; j_call: TRBJ1-3; v_call: TRBV5-1; cdr3_aa: CASSLVGPRGLSGNTIYF; cdr3_nt: TGCGCCAGCAGCTTGGTCGGGCCAAGGGGCCTCTCTGGAAACACCATATATTTT
d_call: TRBD1; j_call: TRBJ2-7; v_call: TRBV2; cdr3_aa: CASVVRDRTYEQYF; cdr3_nt: TGTGCCAGCGTCGTCCGGGACAGGACCTACGAGCAGTACTTC
d_call: NA; j_call: TRBJ1-3; v_call: TRBV5-1; cdr3_aa: CASSPRQTQSSGNTIYF; cdr3_nt: TGCGCCAGCAGCCCTAGACAGACCCAAAGCTCTGGAAACACCATATATTTT
d_call: TRBD1; j_call: TRBJ1-1; v_call: TRBV10-3; cdr3_aa: CAISGGQGTNTEAFF; cdr3_nt: TGTGCCATCAGTGGGGGACAGGGGACGAACACTGAAGCTTTCTTT
d_call: TRBD1; j_call: TRBJ2-5; v_call: TRBV4-1; cdr3_aa: CASSQDEAGQGGETQYF; cdr3_nt: TGCGCCAGCAGCCAAGACGAAGCGGGACAGGGGGGAGAGACCCAGTACTTC
d_call: NA; j_call: TRBJ1-2; v_call: TRBV28; cdr3_aa: CASSVKGQENYGYTF; cdr3_nt: TGTGCCAGCAGTGTCAAGGGACAAGAGAACTATGGCTACACCTTC
d_call: TRBD1; j_call: TRBJ1-4; v_call: TRBV18; cdr3_aa: CASSPSQGTATNEKLFF; cdr3_nt: TGTGCCAGCTCACCATCACAGGGGACTGCAACTAATGAAAAACTGTTTTTT
d_call: NA; j_call: TRBJ1-1; v_call: TRBV19; cdr3_aa: CASSMGQYTEAFF; cdr3_nt: TGTGCCAGTAGTATGGGGCAGTACACTGAAGCTTTCTTT
d_call: NA; j_call: TRBJ1-4; v_call: TRBV11-2; cdr3_aa: CASSSGTWNEKLFF; cdr3_nt: TGTGCCAGCAGCTCCGGGACATGGAATGAAAAACTGTTTTTT
d_call: TRBD1; j_call: TRBJ2-1; v_call: TRBV2; cdr3_aa: CASSEIETGGVEQFF; cdr3_nt: TGTGCCAGCAGTGAAATAGAGACAGGGGGCGTTGAGCAGTTCTTC
d_call: NA; j_call: TRBJ2-3; v_call: TRBV4-3; cdr3_aa: CASSQETVPTDTQYF; cdr3_nt: TGCGCCAGCAGCCAGGAGACAGTCCCTACAGATACGCAGTATTTT
d_call: TRBD1; j_call: TRBJ1-2; v_call: TRBV28; cdr3_aa: CASRWTGVGGYTF; cdr3_nt: TGTGCCAGCAGGTGGACAGGGGTTGGCGGCTACACCTTC
d_call: NA; j_call: TRBJ2-7; v_call: TRBV11-3; cdr3_aa: CASSLEREDEQYF; cdr3_nt: TGTGCCAGCAGCTTAGAAAGGGAGGACGAGCAGTACTTC
d_call: NA; j_call: TRBJ2-5; v_call: TRBV7-9; cdr3_aa: CASSSSETQYF; cdr3_nt: TGTGCCAGCAGCTCCTCAGAGACCCAGTACTTC
d_call: TRBD1; j_call: TRBJ1-1; v_call: TRBV28; cdr3_aa: CASSLFRTGTEAFF; cdr3_nt: TGTGCCAGCAGTTTATTCAGGACAGGCACTGAAGCTTTCTTT
d_call: NA; j_call: TRBJ1-6; v_call: TRBV18; cdr3_aa: CASSPLPGENSPLHF; cdr3_nt: TGTGCCAGCTCACCCCTCCCAGGGGAGAATTCACCCCTCCACTTT
d_call: NA; j_call: TRBJ1-2; v_call: TRBV19; cdr3_aa: CASSSGTLVYGYTF; cdr3_nt: TGTGCCAGTAGCTCAGGTACCCTCGTCTATGGCTACACCTTC
d_call: NA; j_call: TRBJ2-7; v_call: TRBV10-2; cdr3_aa: CATIGTISYEQYF; cdr3_nt: TGCGCCACCATTGGGACAATCTCCTACGAGCAGTACTTC
d_call: NA; j_call: TRBJ2-1; v_call: TRBV7-8; cdr3_aa: CASSLDPVTESYNEQFF; cdr3_nt: TGTGCCAGCAGCTTAGATCCAGTGACAGAGTCCTACAATGAGCAGTTCTTC
d_call: TRBD1; j_call: TRBJ2-7; v_call: TRBV10-3; cdr3_aa: CAISENRGFYEQYF; cdr3_nt: TGTGCCATCAGTGAGAACAGGGGGTTCTACGAGCAGTACTTC
d_call: TRBD1; j_call: TRBJ2-5; v_call: TRBV30; cdr3_aa: CAWSEGRGLMETQYF; cdr3_nt: TGTGCCTGGAGTGAGGGCAGGGGGCTAATGGAGACCCAGTACTTC
d_call: NA; j_call: TRBJ1-5; v_call: TRBV19; cdr3_aa: CASSMGGRFNQPQHF; cdr3_nt: TGTGCCAGTAGTATGGGGGGACGGTTTAATCAGCCCCAGCATTTT
d_call: TRBD1; j_call: TRBJ1-1; v_call: TRBV19; cdr3_aa: CASIQGRWNTEAFF; cdr3_nt: TGTGCCAGTATACAGGGGCGCTGGAACACTGAAGCTTTCTTT
d_call: NA; j_call: TRBJ1-6; v_call: TRBV7-2; cdr3_aa: CASSLGWSSPLHF; cdr3_nt: TGTGCCAGCAGCTTAGGTTGGAGTTCACCCCTCCACTTT
d_call: TRBD1; j_call: TRBJ1-6; v_call: TRBV5-1; cdr3_aa: CASSLDGTANSPLHF; cdr3_nt: TGCGCCAGCAGCTTGGACGGGACAGCTAATTCACCCCTCCACTTT
d_call: NA; j_call: TRBJ1-1; v_call: TRBV7-9; cdr3_aa: CASSSGTYTEAFF; cdr3_nt: TGTGCCAGCAGCTCCGGGACTTACACTGAAGCTTTCTTT
d_call: TRBD1; j_call: TRBJ1-3; v_call: TRBV30; cdr3_aa: CAWSEGAISGNTIYF; cdr3_nt: TGTGCCTGGAGTGAGGGGGCTATCTCTGGAAACACCATATATTTT
d_call: TRBD1; j_call: TRBJ1-1; v_call: TRBV30; cdr3_aa: CAWDRGPLNTEAFF; cdr3_nt: TGTGCCTGGGACAGGGGCCCCTTGAACACTGAAGCTTTCTTT
d_call: NA; j_call: TRBJ2-5; v_call: TRBV13; cdr3_aa: CASSYRDKETQYF; cdr3_nt: TGTGCCAGCAGTTACCGGGACAAAGAGACCCAGTACTTC
d_call: TRBD2; j_call: TRBJ2-7; v_call: TRBV4-3; cdr3_aa: CASSPEGTTWTYEQYF; cdr3_nt: TGCGCCAGCAGCCCGGAGGGGACTACCTGGACCTACGAGCAGTACTTC
d_call: NA; j_call: TRBJ2-7; v_call: TRBV7-2; cdr3_aa: CASSPQTGYEQYF; cdr3_nt: TGTGCCAGCAGCCCGCAGACGGGATACGAGCAGTACTTC
d_call: TRBD1; j_call: TRBJ1-5; v_call: TRBV5-5; cdr3_aa: CASSLGDRGTARNQPQHF; cdr3_nt: TGTGCCAGCAGCTTGGGAGACAGGGGGACCGCTCGCAATCAGCCCCAGCATTTT
d_call: TRBD1; j_call: TRBJ2-5; v_call: TRBV12-5; cdr3_aa: CASGGDRQETQYF; cdr3_nt: TGTGCTAGTGGGGGGGACAGACAAGAGACCCAGTACTTC
d_call: TRBD1; j_call: TRBJ1-2; v_call: TRBV19; cdr3_aa: CASRVQGSQGYGYTF; cdr3_nt: TGTGCCAGTAGGGTACAGGGGTCACAAGGCTATGGCTACACCTTC
d_call: TRBD1; j_call: TRBJ2-5; v_call: TRBV6-7; cdr3_aa: CASRIMDRLQETQYF; cdr3_nt: TGTGCCAGCAGAATTATGGACAGGCTCCAAGAGACCCAGTACTTC
d_call: NA; j_call: TRBJ2-2; v_call: TRBV21-1; cdr3_aa: CASNQRDRDTGELFF; cdr3_nt: TGTGCCAGCAACCAGCGGGATAGGGACACCGGGGAGCTGTTTTTT
d_call: TRBD1; j_call: TRBJ2-1; v_call: TRBV4-1; cdr3_aa: CASSPRTGRVNEQFF; cdr3_nt: TGCGCCAGCAGCCCCCGGACAGGTAGAGTCAATGAGCAGTTCTTC
d_call: NA; j_call: TRBJ1-5; v_call: TRBV28; cdr3_aa: CASSTLDQPQHF; cdr3_nt: TGTGCCAGCAGCACGTTAGATCAGCCCCAGCATTTT
d_call: NA; j_call: TRBJ1-2; v_call: TRBV5-6; cdr3_aa: CASSLPGRVVGYTF; cdr3_nt: TGTGCCAGCAGCTTGCCGGGAAGGGTAGTAGGCTACACCTTC
d_call: TRBD2; j_call: TRBJ2-7; v_call: TRBV28; cdr3_aa: CASSLWLAGISYEQYF; cdr3_nt: TGTGCCAGCAGTTTATGGCTAGCGGGGATCTCCTACGAGCAGTACTTC
d_call: NA; j_call: TRBJ2-1; v_call: TRBV7-3; cdr3_aa: CASSPAGNEQFF; cdr3_nt: TGTGCCAGCAGCCCCGCGGGCAATGAGCAGTTCTTC
d_call: TRBD1; j_call: TRBJ1-2; v_call: TRBV7-9; cdr3_aa: CASSHRQGQVYGYTF; cdr3_nt: TGTGCCAGCAGCCATCGACAGGGGCAGGTCTATGGCTACACCTTC
d_call: NA; j_call: TRBJ1-4; v_call: TRBV6-1; cdr3_aa: CASSDLAGFDNEKLFF; cdr3_nt: TGTGCCAGCAGTGACCTCGCAGGATTTGATAATGAAAAACTGTTTTTT
d_call: NA; j_call: TRBJ2-5; v_call: TRBV7-8; cdr3_aa: CAITPPGQTQETQYF; cdr3_nt: TGTGCCATCACTCCCCCGGGACAAACCCAAGAGACCCAGTACTTC
d_call: NA; j_call: TRBJ2-7; v_call: TRBV18; cdr3_aa: CASSPQGGYEQYF; cdr3_nt: TGTGCCAGCTCACCCCAGGGAGGCTACGAGCAGTACTTC
d_call: TRBD2; j_call: TRBJ2-7; v_call: TRBV9; cdr3_aa: CASSHQSGGSSYEQYF; cdr3_nt: TGTGCCAGCAGCCACCAAAGCGGGGGGAGCTCCTACGAGCAGTACTTC
d_call: TRBD1; j_call: TRBJ2-3; v_call: TRBV25-1; cdr3_aa: CASSEWDSSITDTQYF; cdr3_nt: TGTGCCAGCAGTGAATGGGACAGTTCGATCACAGATACGCAGTATTTT
d_call: TRBD1; j_call: TRBJ1-1; v_call: TRBV5-1; cdr3_aa: CASTPSATGVNTEAFF; cdr3_nt: TGCGCCAGCACCCCATCCGCGACAGGGGTAAACACTGAAGCTTTCTTT
d_call: NA; j_call: TRBJ2-5; v_call: TRBV4-3; cdr3_aa: CASSQSQGYQETQYF; cdr3_nt: TGCGCCAGCAGCCAGTCCCAGGGGTACCAAGAGACCCAGTACTTC
d_call: NA; j_call: TRBJ1-1; v_call: TRBV7-8; cdr3_aa: CASSHDTSVFF; cdr3_nt: TGTGCCAGCAGCCATGACACGTCTGTTTTCTTT
d_call: NA; j_call: TRBJ2-7; v_call: TRBV30; cdr3_aa: CACSGSYEQYF; cdr3_nt: TGTGCCTGCTCGGGCTCCTACGAGCAGTACTTC
d_call: NA; j_call: TRBJ2-7; v_call: TRBV6-5; cdr3_aa: CASKSGYEQYF; cdr3_nt: TGTGCCAGCAAGAGCGGATACGAGCAGTACTTC
d_call: NA; j_call: TRBJ2-6; v_call: TRBV4-3; cdr3_aa: CASSGRGEGSGANVLTF; cdr3_nt: TGCGCCAGCTCCGGCAGGGGGGAAGGCTCTGGGGCCAACGTCCTGACTTTC